These 10 T cell receptor beta chains were sequenced from one sample in a study of shared clonotypes between healthy human individuals. Here immunoSEQ multiplex PCR was the method, and the copy in TCRdb shows in-frame clones only, minus some. The table includes under 2.5 million clones, around 93% detected once. The specimen was naive CD4+ T cells from PBMCs. Sample subset: CD45RA+ positively selected. Receptor source: a man aged 18 to 35 in good health. Some clones in this sample may be carry-over from other donors' samples.

The chain is built from TRBV5-1 and TRBJ2-1; 10 nucleotides match TRBD1. The CDR3 runs to 16 residues. With V trimmed by 4 bases and J by 6 bases, 10 bases remained unmatched. The germline gives CDR1 SGHRS, CDR2 YFSETQ. CDR3 loop: CASSLQGTGEGNEQFF. CDR3 DNA sequence: TGCGCCAGCAGCCTCCAAGGGACAGGGGAGGGCAATGAGCAGTTCTTC.

This chain uses TRBV2 with TRBJ2-7; 10 nucleotides match TRBD1. V trimming: 6 bases; J trimming: 1 base; junction bases outside the gene matches: 6. This CDR3 region has 15 residues. Germline V gene data show CDR1 as SNHLY and CDR2 as FYNNEI. CDR3 sequence reads: CASSPRDRGSYEQYF. DNA for the CDR3: TGTGCCAGCAGCCCCCGGGACAGGGGATCCTACGAGCAGTACTTC.

The chain combines TRBV11-2 with TRBJ1-2, with D hard to call. Trimming cost V 2 bases and J 4 bases, with 11 bases left between them. This CDR3 region has 14 residues. Germline V lookup: CDR1 SGHAT, CDR2 FQNNGV. The CDR3 region is CASSLSVGVYGYTF. The DNA for the CDR3 is TGTGCCAGCAGCTTAAGTGTCGGAGTCTATGGCTACACCTTC.

This chain joins TRBV7-6 and TRBJ2-2; 11 positions match TRBD1. The CDR3 sequence is 15 residues long. V shed 1 base, J shed 6 bases, and the junction held 1 base outside the gene matches. Germline CDR1 is SGHVS and CDR2 is FNYEAQ. The CDR3 DNA reads as TGTGCCAGCAGCTTAGGGGACAGGGGGGCCGGGGAGCTGTTTTTT. It codes for CASSLGDRGAGELFF.

The genes are TRBV6-5 and TRBJ1-2; D uncertain. Deletions cut 6 bases from V and 4 bases from J, with 12 bases between. This CDR3 has 13 residues. Germline CDR1 reads MNHEY; CDR2 reads SVGAGI. The CDR3 DNA follows: TGTGCCAGCAGATCATACGACTTCTATGGCTACACCTTC. It encodes CASRSYDFYGYTF.

The chain carries TRBV19 and TRBJ2-3; no definite D call. The CDR3 is 13 amino acids. V was trimmed by 6 bases and J by 2 bases, leaving 9 bases between them. Looked up from germline, CDR1 is LNHDA and CDR2 is SQIVND (reference sequence). The CDR3 loop reads CASSGTFTDTQYF. The CDR3 DNA follows: TGTGCCAGTAGCGGTACCTTCACAGATACGCAGTATTTT.

The chain is built from TRBV6-6 and TRBJ2-1, with 8 bases that match TRBD2. The trim removed 2 bases at V and 14 bases at J, leaving 5 bases unmatched. The CDR3 has 12 amino acids. Germline CDR1 MNHNY, CDR2 SVGAGI (reference sequence). CDR3 sequence reads: CASSYQAGEEFF. The CDR3 DNA reads as TGTGCCAGCAGTTACCAAGCGGGAGAGGAGTTCTTC.

The chain combines TRBV7-2 with TRBJ2-7; perhaps TRBD1 as D (5 bases). This CDR3 spans 15 amino acids. Germline V gene lookup returns CDR1 SGHTA and CDR2 FQGNSA. The germline V and J ends were trimmed by 0 bases and 5 bases, with 14 bases remaining between them. The CDR3 loop is CASSLAQGRWHEQYF. The DNA of the CDR3 is TGTGCCAGCAGCTTAGCGCAGGGAAGGTGGCACGAGCAGTACTTC.

About this clone itself: The sample holds other DNA sequences that translate to the same CDR3. CDR3 loop: CASSVAAQETQYF. CDR3 bases: TGTGCCAGCAGCGTTGCGGCCCAAGAGACCCAGTACTTC. The chain combines TRBV9 with TRBJ2-5; D gene ambiguous. The CDR3 is 13 residues long. V lost 2 bases to trimming and J lost 1 base, with 6 bases between them. Germline CDR1 SGDLS, CDR2 YYNGEE.

V gene TRBV27 combines with J gene TRBJ2-3; D remains ambiguous. Germline V gene data show CDR1 as MNHEY and CDR2 as SMNVEV (reference sequence). V was clipped by 3 bases and J by 6 bases, with 16 bases between them. This CDR3 region has 15 residues. CDR3 in DNA: TGTGCCAGCAGTTTCTCAGGACCGGGTAGGGATACGCAGTATTTT. Translation: CASSFSGPGRDTQYF.